What follows is one T cell receptor beta chain and its context. The antigen this receptor binds is unknown. Base qualities are missing; no much larger clone stands one base away. CDR1 and CDR2, per the germline V gene, are SGHTA and FQGTGA. The V end gives up 5 bases and the J end 4 bases, leaving 3 bases in the junction not matched to a gene. The CDR3 measures 13 amino acids from cysteine to phenylalanine. Only the CDR3 DNA is retained, 39 bases long and in frame from the first base. Hematology units in Padova (Italy), Helsinki (Finland) and Shinshu (Japan) recruited the CD4+ T-LGLL patients. Depending on which samples were available, patient samples consisted of bead-purified CD4+, CD4+CD8+, CD57+ or CD56+ fractions, or of unselected PBMC. The TCRbeta data from patients were combined with somatic STAT5B mutation profiles that came from deep amplicon sequencing of the same DNA. All TCR-sequenced material derived from peripheral blood: patient blood samples and healthy donor buffy coats. Peripheral blood mononuclear cells were isolated by Ficoll-Hypaque gradient centrifugation. The Gentra Puregene Cell and Tissue kit was used to extract genomic DNA, and a Qubit 2.0 fluorometer was used to measure the amount of genomic DNA.

This entry comes from a study of STAT5B mutations in CD4+ large granular lymphocyte leukemia (dated by TCRdb to the early 2020s). Study-wide context: When cryopreserved patient cells were available, CD8+ cells were removed first, and anti-CD4 microbeads were then used for selection. The study compared the TCRbeta repertoires of patients with CD4+ T-cell large granular lymphocyte leukemia against those of healthy blood donors. The purity of purified fractions was confirmed by flow cytometry on FACSCanto II or FACSVerse to exceed 95% among lymphocytes. Results the study describes overall, beyond this receptor: Patient cell sources were heterogeneous, and only six or seven CD4-sorted patient samples entered the clonality comparison with healthy controls. CD4-sorted patient repertoires appeared more clonal than healthy CD4+ repertoires, and this difference persisted after removing the putative leukemic clones. The data were not HLA-matched, and the relatively small sample size could explain the higher clonality seen in CD4+ compared with CD8+ T-LGLL. Enrichment of TRBV06-family usage was observed among the top patient clones (8/27) relative to healthy controls (2/35). The main leukemic clonotypes were found to be private to each patient, although about a quarter of the main leukemic clonotypes were detected at low frequency in the non-leukemic repertoires of other patients.

TCRbeta rearrangements were sequenced from genomic DNA using the immunoSEQ assay at survey resolution. Per the authors' processing: Clonotypes above 5% of the repertoire were treated as putative leukemic clones, yielding 50 to 75 across approximately 27 patients. In the TCR sequencing data, the smallest productive clonotype frequency that could be detected was 2.59 x 10-5. Only productive TCRbeta rearrangements, defined as complete and in-frame sequences, were included in the analyses. Sample clonality was computed as Simpson clonality in the immunoSEQ Analyzer version 3.0. Clones were categorized by frequency as very rare, small, medium, large (1-20%) or hyperexpanded (>20%). OLGA 1.2.3 estimated generation probabilities, VDJtools produced V-gene circos plots, VDJdb was queried for specificities, and GLIPH identified CDR3 motifs. TCRdb provides this immuneACCESS table in a form limited to in-frame rearrangements. Some clones are lacking; in checked studies, under half of them reflect an unresolved V gene, and why the rest are absent is not known. The D gene and trimming were derived from the DNA, and the V and J assignments and clone size from that table. The sample table contains approximately 8,400 clones; only one count was recorded for over 85% of them. The ten largest clones take up approximately 51% of the sample.

In this chain, TRBV7-3 is recombined with TRBJ1-2, and 8 bases in between align with TRBD1. Sequences were obtained from PBMCs. This sequence was found in a woman between 70 and 85 years old with CD4+ T-cell large granular lymphocyte leukemia. In nucleotides, the sequence is TGTGCCAGCAGCCCAGACAGGGGCTATGGCTACACCTTC. This is translated as CASSPDRGYGYTF.